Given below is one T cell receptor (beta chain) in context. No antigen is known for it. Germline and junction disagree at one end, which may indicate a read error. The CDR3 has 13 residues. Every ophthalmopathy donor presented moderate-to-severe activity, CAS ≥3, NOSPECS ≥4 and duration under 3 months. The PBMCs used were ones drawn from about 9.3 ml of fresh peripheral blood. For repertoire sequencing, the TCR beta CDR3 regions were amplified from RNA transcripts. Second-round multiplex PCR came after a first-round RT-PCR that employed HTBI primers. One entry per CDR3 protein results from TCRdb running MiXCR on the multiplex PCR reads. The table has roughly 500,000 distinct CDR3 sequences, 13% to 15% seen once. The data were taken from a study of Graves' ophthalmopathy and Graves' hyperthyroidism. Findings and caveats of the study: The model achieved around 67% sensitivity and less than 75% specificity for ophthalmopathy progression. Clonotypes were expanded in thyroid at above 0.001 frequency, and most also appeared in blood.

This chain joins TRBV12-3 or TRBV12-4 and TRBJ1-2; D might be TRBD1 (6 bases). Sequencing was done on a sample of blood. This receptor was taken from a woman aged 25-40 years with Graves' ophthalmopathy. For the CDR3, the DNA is TGTGCCAGCCGTTTAGCGGGGGGCGATGGCTACACCTTC. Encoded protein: CASRLAGGDGYTF.